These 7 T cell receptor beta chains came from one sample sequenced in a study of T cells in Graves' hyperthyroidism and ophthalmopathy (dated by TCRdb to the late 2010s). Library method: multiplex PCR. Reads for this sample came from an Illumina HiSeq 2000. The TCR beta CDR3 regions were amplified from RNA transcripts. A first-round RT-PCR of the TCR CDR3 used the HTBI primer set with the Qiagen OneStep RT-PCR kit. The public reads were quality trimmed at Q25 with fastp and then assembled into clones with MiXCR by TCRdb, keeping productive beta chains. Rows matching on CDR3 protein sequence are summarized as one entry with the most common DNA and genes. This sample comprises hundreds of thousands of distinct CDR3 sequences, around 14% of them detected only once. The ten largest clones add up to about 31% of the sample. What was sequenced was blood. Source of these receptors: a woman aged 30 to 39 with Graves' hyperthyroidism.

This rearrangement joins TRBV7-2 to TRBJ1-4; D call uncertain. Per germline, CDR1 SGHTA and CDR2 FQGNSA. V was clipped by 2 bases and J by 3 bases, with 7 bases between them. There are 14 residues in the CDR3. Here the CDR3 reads CASSLLGPNEKLFF. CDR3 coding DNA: TGTGCCAGCAGCTTACTAGGTCCTAATGAAAAACTGTTTTTT.

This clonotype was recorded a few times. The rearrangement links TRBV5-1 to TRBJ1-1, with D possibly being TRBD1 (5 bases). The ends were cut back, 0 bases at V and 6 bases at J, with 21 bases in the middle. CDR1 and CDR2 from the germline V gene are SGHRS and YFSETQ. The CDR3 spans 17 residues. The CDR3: CASSLEGAQYGDPEAFF. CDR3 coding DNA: TGCGCCAGCAGCTTGGAAGGGGCTCAATACGGCGACCCTGAAGCTTTCTTT.

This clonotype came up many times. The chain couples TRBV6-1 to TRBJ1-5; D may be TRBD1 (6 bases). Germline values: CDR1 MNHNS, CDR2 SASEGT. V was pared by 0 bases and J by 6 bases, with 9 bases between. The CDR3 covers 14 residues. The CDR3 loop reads CASSEATGSQPQHF. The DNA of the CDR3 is TGTGCCAGCAGTGAAGCAACAGGGTCTCAGCCCCAGCATTTT.

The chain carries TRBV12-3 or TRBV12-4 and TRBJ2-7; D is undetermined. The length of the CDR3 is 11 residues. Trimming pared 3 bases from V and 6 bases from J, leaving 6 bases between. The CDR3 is CASSFRLEQYF. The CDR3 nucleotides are TGTGCCAGCAGTTTTCGTCTCGAGCAGTACTTC.

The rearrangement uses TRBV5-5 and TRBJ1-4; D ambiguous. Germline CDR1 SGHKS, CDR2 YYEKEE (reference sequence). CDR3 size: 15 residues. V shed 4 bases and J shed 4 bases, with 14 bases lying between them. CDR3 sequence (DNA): TGTGCCAGCAGCCTGGGTGTAGGTCTTAATGAAAAACTGTTTTTT. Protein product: CASSLGVGLNEKLFF.

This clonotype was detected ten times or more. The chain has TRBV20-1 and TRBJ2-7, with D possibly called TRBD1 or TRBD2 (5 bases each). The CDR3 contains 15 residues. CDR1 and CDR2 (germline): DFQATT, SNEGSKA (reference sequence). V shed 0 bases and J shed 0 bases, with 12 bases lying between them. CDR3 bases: TGCAGTGCTAGAGAACGGGGCGGGTACTCCTACGAGCAGTACTTC. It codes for CSARERGGYSYEQYF.

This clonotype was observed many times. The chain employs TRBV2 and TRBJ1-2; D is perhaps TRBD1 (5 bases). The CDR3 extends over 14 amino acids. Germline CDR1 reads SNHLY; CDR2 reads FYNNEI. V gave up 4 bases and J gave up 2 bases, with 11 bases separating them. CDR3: CASSANSGNYGYTF. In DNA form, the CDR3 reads TGTGCCAGCAGTGCGAACTCAGGGAACTATGGCTACACCTTC.